One and the same sample provided the 14 T cell receptor beta chains below, sequenced in a study of Tregs in tolerant kidney transplant recipients. Clones were sequenced by immunoSEQ multiplex PCR, and TCRdb holds only the in-frame ones, with some missing. This repertoire shows about 78,000 clones, 85% to 95% found once; its top ten account for roughly 0.35%. Sequences were derived from Tregs from blood, sampled before the transplant. Every receptor here comes from a human donor who received a combined kidney and bone marrow transplant.

The chain has TRBV11-2 and TRBJ1-1; D is uncertain. Trimming removed 1 base from V and 1 base from J, with 4 bases in between. Germline CDR1 and CDR2: SGHAT and FQNNGV. This CDR3 has 13 amino acids. The DNA for the CDR3 is TGTGCCAGCAGCTTAGTTGGGAACACTGAAGCTTTCTTT. It translates to CASSLVGNTEAFF.

Only one count was recorded for this clone. The chain carries TRBV5-1 and TRBJ2-3, with D possibly being TRBD2 (6 bases). CDR3 size: 15 residues. Per the germline V gene, CDR1 is SGHRS and CDR2 is YFSETQ. V gave up 2 bases and J gave up 2 bases, with 12 bases separating them. The CDR3 loop reads CASSFLSGNTDTQYF. In DNA form, the CDR3 reads TGCGCCAGCAGCTTCCTTAGCGGAAACACAGATACGCAGTATTTT.

V and J are TRBV11-2 and TRBJ2-5; possibly TRBD2 for D (5 bases). Germline CDR1 SGHAT, CDR2 FQNNGV. Trimming cost V 1 base and J 5 bases, with 11 bases left between them. CDR3 size: 14 residues. CDR3 coding DNA: TGTGCCAGCAGCTTAGTACCCCGCGGGGAGACCCAGTACTTC. This translates into CASSLVPRGETQYF.

The chain carries TRBV7-2 and TRBJ2-5; 10 bases are a match to TRBD2. J was trimmed by 2 bases and V by 4 bases; bases with no gene match: 16. This CDR3 has 19 residues. Germline CDR1 and CDR2: SGHTA and FQGNSA. CDR3 amino acids: CASSSKPRQAGGLQETQYF. The CDR3 DNA reads TGTGCCAGCAGCTCCAAACCCCGGCAAGCGGGAGGGCTTCAAGAGACCCAGTACTTC.

This rearrangement joins TRBV19 to TRBJ1-1; 7 nucleotides match TRBD1. CDR1 and CDR2 (germline): LNHDA, SQIVND (reference sequence). This CDR3 is 15 amino acids long. Trimming took 8 bases from V and 6 from J; bases not matched to a gene: 15. This chain's CDR3 is CASGDRQGVGSEAFF. The CDR3 DNA is TGTGCCAGTGGGGACAGACAGGGCGTAGGATCTGAAGCTTTCTTT.

J is TRBJ1-1 and V is TRBV5-1; TRBD1 agrees at 8 bases. The CDR3 spans 16 residues. Germline V gene sequence: CDR1 SGHRS, CDR2 YFSETQ. V shed 0 bases, J shed 2 bases, and the junction held 6 bases outside the gene matches. The CDR3 protein is CASSLVAGGGNTEAFF. The DNA for the CDR3 is TGCGCCAGCAGCTTGGTGGCAGGGGGCGGAAACACTGAAGCTTTCTTT.

This clone was seen only once. The rearrangement uses TRBV4-2 and TRBJ2-5; TRBD1 aligns across 7 bases. This CDR3 contains 15 residues. V dropped 4 bases and J dropped 2; count of bases not matched to a gene: 7. Germline values: CDR1 LGHNA, CDR2 YNFKEQ. For the CDR3, the DNA is TGTGCCAGCAGCCTAGAAGGCAGGGGGCAAGAGACCCAGTACTTC. Residues: CASSLEGRGQETQYF.

V usage is TRBV30 and J usage is TRBJ2-1; D gene uncertain. Deletions cut 3 bases from V and 0 bases from J, with 6 bases between. This CDR3 is built from 13 residues. Germline V CDR1 and CDR2: GTSNPN, SVGIG (reference sequence). The CDR3 reads CAWSLGSYNEQFF. The CDR3 nucleotides read TGTGCCTGGAGCCTGGGCTCCTACAATGAGCAGTTCTTC.

This rearrangement joins TRBV19 to TRBJ1-5; tentatively, D is TRBD1 (6 bases). The CDR3 contains 15 residues. V dropped 7 bases and J dropped 4 bases, with 17 bases sitting between them. Germline CDR1 is LNHDA and CDR2 is SQIVND (reference sequence). CDR3 in DNA: TGTGCCAGTAAAGGCATTAGGGGGGTGAATCAGCCCCAGCATTTT. This encodes CASKGIRGVNQPQHF.

This chain uses TRBV11-2 with TRBJ2-2; TRBD2 aligns across 7 bases. V shed 8 bases and J 3 bases; nucleotides not matched to a gene: 6. Germline assignment: CDR1 SGHAT and CDR2 FQNNGV. The CDR3 contains 14 residues. Written as DNA, the CDR3 is TGTGCCAGCTCGGTGCGGGAGTACACCGGGGAGCTGTTTTTT. It encodes CASSVREYTGELFF.

CDR3 bases: TGTGCCAGCAGTGTACCGGGACGTTTGCCCTCCGCGAACTATGGCTACACCTTC. It codes for CASSVPGRLPSANYGYTF. The J gene is TRBJ1-2, the V gene TRBV6-1; D might be TRBD1 (5 bases). This CDR3 region has 18 residues. V shed 4 bases and J shed 2 bases, with 23 bases lying between them. Looked up from germline, CDR1 is MNHNS and CDR2 is SASEGT.

J is TRBJ1-4 and V is TRBV10-3, with D unclear. Trimming took off 0 bases at V and 7 bases at J, with 6 bases between the two ends. The length of the CDR3 is 13 residues. Germline CDR1 is ENHRY and CDR2 is SYGVKD. In nucleotides, the CDR3 is TGTGCCATCAGTGAGTCATCAACTGAAAAACTGTTTTTT. Translated, it gives CAISESSTEKLFF.

The chain couples TRBV6-1 to TRBJ2-1; 10 bases match TRBD2. Germline V gives CDR1 MNHNS, CDR2 SASEGT. This CDR3 spans 14 amino acids. Germline trimming cut 6 bases from V and 3 bases from J; bases unmatched to any gene: 2. This CDR3 reads CASSLAGVYNEQFF. CDR3 bases: TGTGCCAGCAGCCTAGCGGGGGTCTACAATGAGCAGTTCTTC.

This chain uses TRBV19 with TRBJ1-5; TRBD1 is a possible D gene (5 bases). Germline-derived CDR1 and CDR2 are LNHDA and SQIVND (reference sequence). Between the trimmed V and J ends, which lost 4 bases and 0 bases, there was a span of 13 bases. The CDR3 loop spans 16 amino acids. DNA for the CDR3: TGTGCCAGTAGTAAAGGGGCATCTTATAGCAATCAGCCCCAGCATTTT. Its protein is CASSKGASYSNQPQHF.